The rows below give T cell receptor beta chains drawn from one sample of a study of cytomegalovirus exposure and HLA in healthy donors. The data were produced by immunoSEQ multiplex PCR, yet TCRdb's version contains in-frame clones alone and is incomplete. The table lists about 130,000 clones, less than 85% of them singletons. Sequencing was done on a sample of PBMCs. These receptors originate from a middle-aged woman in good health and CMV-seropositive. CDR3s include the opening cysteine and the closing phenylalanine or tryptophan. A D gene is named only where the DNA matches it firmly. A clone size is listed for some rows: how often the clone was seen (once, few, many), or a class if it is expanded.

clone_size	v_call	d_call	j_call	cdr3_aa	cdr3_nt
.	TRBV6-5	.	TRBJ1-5	CASRAAGPGQPQHF	TGTGCCAGCAGGGCCGCAGGGCCGGGTCAGCCCCAGCATTTT
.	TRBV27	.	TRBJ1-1	CASSLSEGRNTEAFF	TGTGCCAGCAGTTTATCGGAGGGGCGGAACACTGAAGCTTTCTTT
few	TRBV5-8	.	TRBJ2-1	CASSLVVGVDNEQFF	TGTGCCAGCAGCTTGGTGGTAGGGGTGGACAATGAGCAGTTCTTC
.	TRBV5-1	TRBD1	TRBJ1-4	CASSRDSDQFGEKLFF	TGCGCCAGCAGCCGGGACAGCGATCAATTTGGAGAAAAACTGTTTTTT
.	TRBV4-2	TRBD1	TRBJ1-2	CASSQGPGQENYGYTF	TGTGCCAGCAGCCAAGGTCCAGGACAGGAGAACTATGGCTACACCTTC
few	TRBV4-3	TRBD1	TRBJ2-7	CASSQALGTGGYEQYF	TGCGCCAGCAGCCAGGCTCTCGGGACAGGGGGCTACGAGCAGTACTTC
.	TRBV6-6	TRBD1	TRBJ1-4	CASSYSGGTGKLFF	TGTGCCAGCAGTTACTCGGGAGGGACAGGGAAACTGTTTTTT
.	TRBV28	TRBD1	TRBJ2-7	CASSQPGQSSYEQYF	TGTGCCAGCAGTCAGCCGGGACAGAGCTCCTACGAGCAGTACTTC
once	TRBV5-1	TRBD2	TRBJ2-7	CASSPGGGLAGGLLYEQYF	TGCGCCAGCAGCCCTGGAGGTGGACTAGCGGGGGGGCTTCTCTACGAGCAGTACTTC
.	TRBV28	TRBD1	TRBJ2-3	CASSLWWDRESRSTDTQYF	TGTGCCAGCAGTTTATGGTGGGACAGGGAAAGTAGGAGCACAGATACGCAGTATTTT
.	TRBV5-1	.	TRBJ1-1	CASLGGGMNTEAFF	TGCGCCAGCCTCGGGGGGGGAATGAACACTGAAGCTTTCTTT
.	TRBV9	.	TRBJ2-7	CASSEGLGDGGPYEQYF	TGTGCCAGCAGCGAGGGGTTGGGGGACGGGGGACCCTACGAGCAGTACTTC
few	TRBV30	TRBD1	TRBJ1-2	CAWRDPGTGAYGYTF	TGTGCCTGGAGGGACCCCGGGACAGGCGCGTATGGCTACACCTTC
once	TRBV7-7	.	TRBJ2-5	CASSPRPAGASQETQYF	TGTGCCAGCAGCCCCCGCCCCGCGGGGGCCTCACAAGAGACCCAGTACTTC
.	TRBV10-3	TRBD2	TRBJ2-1	CAISESGGRGEREQFF	TGTGCCATCAGTGAGTCGGGCGGGAGGGGCGAAAGGGAGCAGTTCTTC
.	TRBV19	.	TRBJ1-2	CASSITGRGYTF	TGTGCCAGTAGTATTACAGGGCGTGGCTACACCTTC
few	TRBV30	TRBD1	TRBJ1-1	CAWRTVRTGRTEAFF	TGTGCCTGGAGGACCGTTAGGACAGGGCGGACTGAAGCTTTCTTT
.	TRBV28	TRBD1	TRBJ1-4	CTSSPGQGPSEKLFF	TGTACCAGCAGTCCCGGACAGGGCCCAAGTGAAAAACTGTTTTTT
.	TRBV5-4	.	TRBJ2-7	CASSAGPREEQYF	TGTGCCAGCAGCGCGGGACCGAGGGAGGAGCAGTACTTC
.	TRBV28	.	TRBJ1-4	CASSWDSSTNEKLFF	TGTGCCAGTTCATGGGACTCTTCAACTAATGAAAAACTGTTTTTT
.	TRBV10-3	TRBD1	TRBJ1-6	CAISSRGSGDNSPLHF	TGTGCCATCAGCAGCAGGGGGTCTGGGGATAATTCACCCCTCCACTTT
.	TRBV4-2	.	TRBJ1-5	CASSQGFDRLGHQPQHF	TGTGCCAGCAGCCAGGGGTTCGACAGACTGGGGCATCAGCCCCAGCATTTT
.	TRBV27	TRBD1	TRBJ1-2	CASSLKERQGHLTNYGYTF	TGTGCCAGCAGTTTAAAGGAGCGACAGGGCCATTTGACAAACTATGGCTACACCTTC
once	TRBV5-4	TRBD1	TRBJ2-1	CASSPGQGSNNEQLF	TGTGCCAGCAGCCCGGGACAGGGCTCAAACAATGAGCAGCTCTTC
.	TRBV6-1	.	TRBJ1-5	CASSESTGLYQPQHF	TGTGCCAGCAGTGAATCTACAGGGCTATATCAGCCCCAGCATTTT
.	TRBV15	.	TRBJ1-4	CATSRGGGNEKLFF	TGTGCCACCAGCAGAGGAGGGGGTAATGAAAAACTGTTTTTT
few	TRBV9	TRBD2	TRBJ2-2	CASSEGTSVSTGELFF	TGTGCCAGCAGCGAAGGGACTAGCGTCTCCACCGGGGAGCTGTTTTTT
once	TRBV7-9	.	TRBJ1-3	CASSLVMAAGNTIYF	TGTGCCAGCAGCTTAGTAATGGCAGCTGGAAACACCATATATTTT
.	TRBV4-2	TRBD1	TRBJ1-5	CASSQDLPTGLYQPQHF	TGTGCCAGCAGCCAAGATCTTCCGACAGGGCTTTATCAGCCCCAGCATTTT